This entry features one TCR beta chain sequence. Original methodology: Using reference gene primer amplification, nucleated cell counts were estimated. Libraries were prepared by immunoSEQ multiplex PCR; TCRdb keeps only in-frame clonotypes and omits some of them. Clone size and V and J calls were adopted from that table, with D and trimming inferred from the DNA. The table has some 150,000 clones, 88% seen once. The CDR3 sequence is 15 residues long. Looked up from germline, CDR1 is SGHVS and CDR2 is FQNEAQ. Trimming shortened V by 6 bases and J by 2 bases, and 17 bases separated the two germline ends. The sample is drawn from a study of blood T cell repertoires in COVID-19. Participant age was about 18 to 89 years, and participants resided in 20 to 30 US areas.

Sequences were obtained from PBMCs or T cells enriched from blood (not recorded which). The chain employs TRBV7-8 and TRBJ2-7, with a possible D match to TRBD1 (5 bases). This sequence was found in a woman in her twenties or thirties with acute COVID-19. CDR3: CASRVDSAFPYEQYF. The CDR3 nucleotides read TGTGCCAGCAGGGTTGACAGCGCCTTCCCCTACGAGCAGTACTTC.